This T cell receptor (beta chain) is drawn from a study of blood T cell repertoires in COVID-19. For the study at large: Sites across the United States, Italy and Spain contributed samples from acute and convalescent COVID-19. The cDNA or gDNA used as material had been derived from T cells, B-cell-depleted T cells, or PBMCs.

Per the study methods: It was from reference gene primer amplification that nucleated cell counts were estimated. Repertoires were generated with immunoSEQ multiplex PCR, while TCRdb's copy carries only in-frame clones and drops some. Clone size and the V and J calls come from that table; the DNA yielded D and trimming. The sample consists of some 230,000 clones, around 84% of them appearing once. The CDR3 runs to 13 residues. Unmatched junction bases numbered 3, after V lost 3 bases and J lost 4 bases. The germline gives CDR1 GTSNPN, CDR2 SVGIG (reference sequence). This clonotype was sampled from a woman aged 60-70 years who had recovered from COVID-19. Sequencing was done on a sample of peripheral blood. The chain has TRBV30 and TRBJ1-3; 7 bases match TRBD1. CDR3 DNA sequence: TGTGCCTGGAGCTCGGGACAGGGAAACACCATATATTTT. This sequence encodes CAWSSGQGNTIYF.